This TCR beta chain appears in the sequencing data of a study of CD8 T cells in ankylosing spondylitis. The CDR3 runs 16 residues. Trimming left V 5 bases short and J 0 bases short, with 14 bases between. Germline values: CDR1 MNHNS, CDR2 SASEGT. Study findings and constraints: Peripheral blood held disease-linked clones only at relatively low frequency, and these were CD8+. A TCR beta motif of eight highly homologous variants appeared characteristic of ankylosing spondylitis blood.

As for this clonotype: Antigen specificity is unknown.

TCRdb itself ran the 5' RACE reads through MiXCR, one entry per CDR3 protein. The table shows some 140,000 distinct CDR3 sequences, with roughly 17% occurring only once. The chain recombines TRBV6-1 with TRBJ1-3; the D gene is possibly TRBD1 (5 bases). The sample consisted of blood, either unsorted or a sorted T cell fraction (not recorded which). This receptor was identified in a male donor with ankylosing spondylitis. The CDR3 DNA is TGTGCCAGCAGTCCAATGGGGGTTTTCTCTGGAAACACCATATATTTT. This codes for CASSPMGVFSGNTIYF.